This T cell receptor beta chain was found in a study of shared clonotypes between healthy human individuals. The overall study: Those who served as donors were a couple of women and a few men between the ages of 18 and 49.

The CDR3 sequence is 14 residues long. Trimming cost V 7 bases and J 0 bases; bases outside gene matches: 5. The V gene's germline CDR1 is SNHLY and CDR2 FYNNEI. Investigators spread the genomic DNA of each subset evenly over several immunoSEQ plates. Method: immunoSEQ multiplex PCR; TCRdb's copy keeps in-frame clones and lacks some. The sample holds roughly 2.5 million clones; more than 80% are singletons and the top ten take over 0.12%. Findings and caveats of the study: Among non-shared clonotypes, generation probabilities were lower than among those shared by all four donors. The small donor group covered limited genetic and exposure diversity.

As concerns this clone: The antigen remains undetermined.

The TCR comes from a man aged 18 to 30 in good health. The sequencing sample was made of naive CD4+ T cells sorted from blood. As for subset: CD45RA+ positively selected. The chain links TRBV2 to TRBJ1-2, with 7 nucleotides matching TRBD1. The DNA for the CDR3 is TGTGCCAGCACTAGGGACAGTCCTAACTATGGCTACACCTTC. Amino acid sequence: CASTRDSPNYGYTF.